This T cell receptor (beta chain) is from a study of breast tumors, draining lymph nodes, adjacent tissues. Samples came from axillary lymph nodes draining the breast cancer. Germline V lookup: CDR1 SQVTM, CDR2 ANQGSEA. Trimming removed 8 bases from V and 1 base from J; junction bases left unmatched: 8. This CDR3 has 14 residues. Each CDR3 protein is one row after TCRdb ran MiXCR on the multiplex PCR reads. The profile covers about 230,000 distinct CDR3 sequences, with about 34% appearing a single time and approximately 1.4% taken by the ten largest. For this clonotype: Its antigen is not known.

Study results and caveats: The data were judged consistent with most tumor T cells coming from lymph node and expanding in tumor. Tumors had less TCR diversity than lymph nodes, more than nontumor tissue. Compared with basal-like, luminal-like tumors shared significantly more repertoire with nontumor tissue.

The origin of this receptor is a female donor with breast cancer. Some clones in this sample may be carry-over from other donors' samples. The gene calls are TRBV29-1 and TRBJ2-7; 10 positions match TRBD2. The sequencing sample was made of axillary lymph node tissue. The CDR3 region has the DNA TGCAGCAGTGCGGGACTAGCGCCTTCCTACGAGCAGTACTTC. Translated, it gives CSSAGLAPSYEQYF.